The 6 T cell receptor beta chains reported below all come from one sample, sequenced in a study of cytomegalovirus exposure and HLA in healthy donors. 60 Vbeta and 13 Jbeta primers were used in PCR. Measured with immunoSEQ multiplex PCR; TCRdb has only the in-frame clones, and not every one. The sample holds 130,000 or so clones; more than 60% are singletons and the top ten take roughly 1.5%. The sequenced material came from PBMCs. These receptor sequences come from a woman younger than 30 in good health and CMV-seronegative.

This clone was detected only once. The gene calls are TRBV5-1 and TRBJ1-1; D remains ambiguous. CDR3 length: 14 residues. Germline-derived CDR1 and CDR2 are SGHRS and YFSETQ. V dropped 0 bases and J dropped 1 base, with 7 bases sitting between them. The CDR3 bases are TGCGCCAGCAGCTTGGATCGGGAGAACACTGAAGCTTTCTTT. This codes for CASSLDRENTEAFF.

In its sample, this clone was seen a few times. The chain is built from TRBV2 and TRBJ2-2, with D perhaps matching TRBD2 (6 bases). CDR3 length equals 16 residues. The germline V gene has CDR1 SNHLY and CDR2 FYNNEI. V lost 6 bases and J lost 2, with 16 bases in between. The CDR3 region is CASSLSGSFNTGELFF. CDR3 nucleotide sequence: TGTGCCAGCAGCCTTAGCGGCTCCTTCAACACCGGGGAGCTGTTTTTT.

The chain is built from TRBV27 and TRBJ1-1; 8 bases are a match to TRBD1. The germline V gene has CDR1 MNHEY and CDR2 SMNVEV (reference sequence). The CDR3 spans 16 residues. Losses at the gene ends were 3 bases for V and 1 base for J; bases not matched to a gene: 7. CDR3 sequence (DNA): TGTGCCAGCAGTTTTCGGCAGGGGGCCGAGAACACTGAAGCTTTCTTT. Amino acid sequence: CASSFRQGAENTEAFF.

The J gene is TRBJ1-4, the V gene TRBV10-1; tentative D call: TRBD1 (6 bases). This CDR3 comprises 14 residues. V lost 6 bases, J lost 6 bases, and 14 bases lay in between. The V gene's germline CDR1 is WNHNN and CDR2 SYGVQD (reference sequence). The chain's CDR3 is CASRDRFGDEKLFF. In DNA, the CDR3 is TGCGCCAGCAGAGACAGGTTTGGGGATGAAAAACTGTTTTTT.

The chain joins TRBV2 to TRBJ2-7, with 10 positions matching TRBD2. The CDR3 is 14 residues long. Germline CDR1 reads SNHLY; CDR2 reads FYNNEI. J lost 2 bases, V lost 4 bases, and 2 bases had no gene match. The CDR3 sequence is CASSVTSGPYEQYF. CDR3 sequence (DNA): TGTGCCAGCAGTGTGACTAGCGGGCCCTACGAGCAGTACTTC.

This clone was detected once. This chain's CDR3 is CASSYFVGTDQPQHF. In DNA form, the CDR3 reads TGTGCCAGCAGTTACTTTGTCGGGACAGATCAGCCCCAGCATTTT. The chain links TRBV6-6 to TRBJ1-5, with 7 bases fitting TRBD1. Germline V CDR1 and CDR2: MNHNY, SVGAGI (reference sequence). After removal of 1 base from V and 5 bases from J, the junction contained 5 bases not matched to a gene. The CDR3 spans 15 residues.